This entry is about one T cell receptor beta chain. Its matching antigen is unknown. Produced via immunoSEQ multiplex PCR; TCRdb's table is partial and in-frame only. The sample includes about 1 million clones, about 70% of them seen just once. The entry originates in a study of shared clonotypes between healthy human individuals. About the study: Per-donor plates numbered three CD4 naive, three CD4 memory, two CD8 naive and one CD8 memory.

The germline CDR1 and CDR2 sequences are SGHAT and FQNNGV. The CDR3 spans 15 residues. The V segment lost 5 bases and the J segment 2 bases; nucleotides outside the gene matches: 8. Findings and caveats of the study: Across a few donors, naive CD4 shared around 5%, naive CD8 over 3%, memory CD4 roughly 2.5%, memory CD8 0.35% to 0.5%. Generation probability values for non-shared clonotypes were lower than those for clonotypes shared by all four donors.

This rearrangement joins TRBV11-2 to TRBJ2-7; 8 bases align to TRBD2. This TCR came from a man aged 18 to 30 in good health. Specimen: memory CD4+ T cells sorted from blood. Subset described: CD45RA-negative fraction. DNA for the CDR3: TGTGCCAGCAGCCGCGGGGTCGGGGGGGCCTACGAGCAGTACTTC. The encoded protein is CASSRGVGGAYEQYF.